This record covers a single T cell receptor beta chain. This sample is part of a study of memory CD4+ T cells and cytomegalovirus serostatus. Germline lookup yields CDR1 MDHEN and CDR2 SYDVKM. Between the trimmed V and J ends, which lost 6 bases and 2 bases, there was a span of 19 bases. The CDR3 loop spans 17 amino acids. The sort gate was single viable CD3+CD4+CD8-CD45RO+ cells for memory CD4+ T cells. Total CD4+ T cells were enriched by CD4 positive selection. Sequenced by immunoSEQ multiplex PCR; TCRdb stores in-frame clones only, minus some. The repertoire holds about 59,000 clones, with around 80% as singletons.

The sequencing sample was made of memory CD4+ T cells from blood. This rearrangement joins TRBV28 to TRBJ1-4, with a possible D match to TRBD1 (6 bases). The receptor was derived from an adult in good health and CMV-seronegative. CDR3 loop: CASRSSSGGRTNEKLFF. CDR3 DNA: TGTGCCAGCAGATCGAGCTCCGGGGGCAGGACTAATGAAAAACTGTTTTTT. Combining the CDR3 with reference TRBV28 and TRBJ1-4 gives the whole variable domain DVKVTQSSRYLVKRTGEKVFLECVQDMDHENMFWYRQDPGLGLRLIYFSYDVKMKEKGDIPEGYSVSREKKERFSLILESASTNQTSMYLCASRSSSGGRTNEKLFFGSGTQLSVL.